This entry lists 9 T cell receptor beta chains sequenced from one sample in a study of CD8+ T cells in alopecia areata. Isolated RNA was reverse transcribed into cDNA used as the sequencing template. The method was immunoSEQ multiplex PCR; TCRdb's version includes in-frame clones alone and lacks a portion of them. Found here are 15,000 to 20,000 clones, no singletons; the ten largest cover 30% to 40%. Cells that came from pooled cutaneous lymph nodes were sorted using CD4, CD8alpha, NKG2D, NKG2ACE and other markers. Material: CD8+ T cells sorted from a lymph node. All receptors derive from a C3H/HeJ mouse with alopecia areata. MHC haplotype of the strain: H2-k.

This clone was found many times. Gene labels here are mouse ones. The read ends 4 residues early relative to the CDR3; the germline J gene fills the gap. This chain uses TRBV16 with TRBJ2-7; D is unresolved. Deletions cut 0 bases from V and 3 bases from J, with 6 bases between. CDR1 is SGHSA, CDR2 FRNQAP, per germline. The CDR3 covers 13 residues. The covered CDR3 bases are TGTGCAAGCAGCTTAGAACAAATCTAT. Its protein is CASSLEQIY. The full CDR3 protein reads CASSLEQIYEQYF.

On this clone itself: Germline and genes: mouse. The read finishes 4 residues shy of the CDR3 end, and the germline J gene is used to complete it. The chain links TRBV19 to TRBJ2-2, with D tentatively TRBD2 (6 bases). The length of the CDR3 is 17 residues. Germline V gene data show CDR1 as FNHDT and CDR2 as SITEND (reference sequence). Trimming removed 4 bases at V and 3 bases at J, with 19 bases between. The DNA read from the CDR3 is TGTGCCAGCAGTTTAACCCCCTTTGGGGGAGACACCGGG. Its translation: CASSLTPFGGDTG. The entire CDR3 sequence reads CASSLTPFGGDTGQLYF.

This clone was seen more than once but under ten times. A mismatch at residue 11 separates the TCRdb protein from the translated DNA, so the protein presented here was translated from the DNA. Here the gene names and germline are mouse. The observed sequence ends 3 residues before the CDR3 terminus, with the missing tail filled in from the germline J gene. The chain joins TRBV12-1 to TRBJ1-3, with D unresolved. Germline V gene data show CDR1 as SGHSN and CDR2 as HYEKVE. This CDR3 has 14 amino acids. Trimming took 0 bases from V and 0 from J, leaving 5 bases between them. The sequenced CDR3 bases are TGTGCCAGCTCTCTCCTGGATTCTGGAAATACG. Translation: CASSLLDSGNT. The whole CDR3 reads CASSLLDSGNTLYF.

There are many counts of this clone. Gene names follow the mouse nomenclature. The CDR3 extends 4 residues past the end of the read, so its final part is completed from the germline J gene. The chain uses TRBV13-3 and TRBJ2-5; 11 bases fit TRBD2. The CDR3 contains 14 residues. Germline V gene lookup returns CDR1 NNHDY and CDR2 SYVADS. CDR3 bases read: TGTGCCAGCAGTGGAGACTGGGGGGGAGAC. Translated, it gives CASSGDWGGD. The complete CDR3 sequence is CASSGDWGGDTQYF.

This clone was recorded many times. Gene names follow the mouse nomenclature. The read finishes 4 residues shy of the CDR3 end, and the germline J gene is used to complete it. V and J are TRBV13-3 and TRBJ1-1; 9 nucleotides align to TRBD1. This CDR3 region has 12 residues. Looked up from germline, CDR1 is NNHDY and CDR2 is SYVADS. The CDR3 bases that were read are TGTGCCAGCACGACAGGGGGGACA. Protein product: CASTTGGT. The entire CDR3 is CASTTGGTEVFF.

This clone was observed many times. Genes and germline are mouse. The CDR3 loop reads CASSMGERLFF. Incomplete CDR3 DNA: TGTGCCAGCAGTATGGGCGAA. V usage is TRBV19 and J usage is TRBJ1-4; D gene unclear. Read data end 4 residues before the CDR3 end; the end is taken from the germline J gene. CDR3 length: 11 residues. Germline CDR1 FNHDT, CDR2 SITEND (reference sequence).

In regard to this clone: The genes and germline here are from mouse. The read gets to within 4 residues of the CDR3 end, and the germline J gene fills in the rest. This chain joins TRBV19 and TRBJ2-7; 14 bases align to TRBD2. This CDR3 has 15 residues. Germline assignment: CDR1 FNHDT and CDR2 SITEND (reference sequence). Incomplete CDR3 DNA: TGTGCCAGCAGTATCCGGGACTGGGGGGGCGAT. The encoded protein is CASSIRDWGGD. Given in full, the CDR3 is CASSIRDWGGDEQYF.

Concerning this clone itself: TCRdb gives a protein that differs at residue 11 from what the DNA encodes, so the protein here is translated from the DNA. Gene names and germline refer to mouse. The sequence runs out 3 residues before the end of the CDR3; the remainder is reconstructed from the germline J gene. The genes are TRBV14 and TRBJ1-6, with 10 bases matching TRBD1. TRBJ1-6 is assigned to the ORF class and has an uncertain function. Per germline, CDR1 SGHDT and CDR2 FRDEAV. The junction had 4 bases not matched to a gene; V was cut back by 5 bases and J by 8 bases. This CDR3 is 14 amino acids long. The part of the CDR3 DNA that was read is TGTGCCAGCAGCCGCGGACAGGGGGATTCGCCC. Its translation is CASSRGQGDSP. The entire CDR3 protein reads CASSRGQGDSPLYF.

For this clone: These gene names are mouse names. The read terminates 4 residues before the CDR3 end, so the remaining end is supplied by the germline J gene. The genes are TRBV13-2 and TRBJ1-1, with D maybe TRBD1 (5 bases). The CDR3 totals 13 residues. V shed 2 bases and J shed 3 bases, with 8 bases lying between them. The V gene's germline CDR1 is NNHNN and CDR2 SYGAGS (reference sequence). CDR3 DNA, as far as it was read: TGTGCCAGCGGTGAACAGGTAGACACA. As protein: CASGEQVDT. The CDR3 as a whole reads CASGEQVDTEVFF.